This is a list of T cell receptor beta chains from one sample in a study of human T cells and chemical hapten exposure. TCRdb reprocessed the RACE reads with MiXCR, giving one entry per CDR3 protein. The data contain 80,000 to 100,000 distinct CDR3 sequences, 10% to 14% of them singletons. Source: whole blood, taken in connection with sensitization to the hapten diphenylcyclopropenone (DPC). The receptors stem from a woman in her sixties with alopecia areata. Some clones in this sample may be carry-over from other donors' samples. CDR3s include the opening cysteine and the closing phenylalanine or tryptophan. D genes are given only for firm matches. Size values are once, few and many counts, or a class for expanded clones, and some rows have none.

cdr3_aa: CSASRRGQGTDTQYF
cdr3_nt: TGCAGTGCCTCCCGGAGGGGACAGGGGACAGATACGCAGTATTTT
clone_size: NA
d_call: TRBD1
j_call: TRBJ2-3
v_call: TRBV20-1

cdr3_aa: CASKVQGHYQPQHF
cdr3_nt: TGTGCCAGTAAAGTACAGGGTCATTATCAGCCCCAGCATTTT
clone_size: few
d_call: NA
j_call: TRBJ1-5
v_call: TRBV19

cdr3_aa: CASSDWTASNTEAFF
cdr3_nt: TGTGCCAGCAGTGACTGGACAGCCTCGAACACTGAAGCTTTCTTT
clone_size: NA
d_call: NA
j_call: TRBJ1-1
v_call: TRBV2

cdr3_aa: CASSTTGSGTDTQYF
cdr3_nt: TGTGCCAGCAGTACAACAGGGAGCGGCACAGATACGCAGTATTTT
clone_size: few
d_call: NA
j_call: TRBJ2-3
v_call: TRBV2

cdr3_aa: CASSPRGLAGRTDTQYF
cdr3_nt: TGTGCCAGCAGCCCCAGGGGACTAGCGGGGCGAACAGATACGCAGTATTTT
clone_size: once
d_call: TRBD2
j_call: TRBJ2-3
v_call: TRBV7-8

cdr3_aa: CASSGRTGVDQPQHF
cdr3_nt: TGTGCCAGCAGTGGCCGGACAGGCGTTGATCAGCCCCAGCATTTT
clone_size: NA
d_call: TRBD1
j_call: TRBJ1-5
v_call: TRBV25-1

cdr3_aa: CASRGPSKGAQVGYTF
cdr3_nt: TGTGCAAGTCGCGGACCCTCGAAGGGGGCCCAAGTTGGCTACACCTTC
clone_size: many
d_call: NA
j_call: TRBJ1-2
v_call: TRBV12-2

cdr3_aa: CASSSRSGGSTDTQYF
cdr3_nt: TGTGCCAGCTCATCTCGTAGCGGGGGGAGCACAGATACGCAGTATTTT
clone_size: many
d_call: TRBD2
j_call: TRBJ2-3
v_call: TRBV18

cdr3_aa: CSPIPGKDPNEQYF
cdr3_nt: TGCAGTCCTATTCCGGGGAAAGATCCCAACGAGCAGTACTTC
clone_size: few
d_call: NA
j_call: TRBJ2-7
v_call: TRBV20-1

cdr3_aa: CAWSQGDGRGYTF
cdr3_nt: TGTGCCTGGAGTCAGGGGGACGGACGTGGCTACACCTTC
clone_size: NA
d_call: TRBD1
j_call: TRBJ1-2
v_call: TRBV30

cdr3_aa: CASTIRGNSGNTIYF
cdr3_nt: TGTGCCAGCACTATCCGGGGCAACTCTGGAAACACCATATATTTT
clone_size: few
d_call: NA
j_call: TRBJ1-3
v_call: TRBV2

cdr3_aa: CASSYYPGSNQPQHF
cdr3_nt: TGTGCCAGCAGTTACTATCCAGGGTCGAATCAGCCCCAGCATTTT
clone_size: NA
d_call: NA
j_call: TRBJ1-5
v_call: TRBV6-6

cdr3_aa: CASSYSAGQIYEQYF
cdr3_nt: TGTGCCAGCAGTTACTCGGCCGGACAAATCTACGAGCAGTACTTC
clone_size: NA
d_call: NA
j_call: TRBJ2-7
v_call: TRBV6-5

cdr3_aa: CSVEVLAKNIQYF
cdr3_nt: TGCAGCGTTGAAGTATTAGCCAAAAACATTCAGTACTTC
clone_size: NA
d_call: NA
j_call: TRBJ2-4
v_call: TRBV29-1

cdr3_aa: CASSLGISLNTEAFF
cdr3_nt: TGTGCCAGCAGCTTAGGTATTTCCCTAAACACTGAAGCTTTCTTT
clone_size: few
d_call: NA
j_call: TRBJ1-1
v_call: TRBV7-2

cdr3_aa: CSARDWGPTTEGRQFF
cdr3_nt: TGCAGTGCTAGAGATTGGGGGCCCACAACCGAAGGAAGGCAGTTCTTC
clone_size: NA
d_call: NA
j_call: TRBJ2-1
v_call: TRBV20-1

cdr3_aa: CSVFRRRTGSTDTQYF
cdr3_nt: TGCAGCGTGTTTAGACGGCGGACAGGGAGCACAGATACGCAGTATTTT
clone_size: few
d_call: TRBD1
j_call: TRBJ2-3
v_call: TRBV29-1

cdr3_aa: CASSGGGQGPYEQYF
cdr3_nt: TGTGCCAGCAGCGGGGGAGGACAGGGACCCTACGAGCAGTACTTC
clone_size: few
d_call: TRBD1
j_call: TRBJ2-7
v_call: TRBV7-3

cdr3_aa: CSASQQGDYGYTF
cdr3_nt: TGCAGTGCTAGCCAACAGGGGGACTATGGCTACACCTTC
clone_size: many
d_call: TRBD1
j_call: TRBJ1-2
v_call: TRBV20-1

cdr3_aa: CASSLIQGAGGYTF
cdr3_nt: TGTGCCAGCAGTTTAATCCAGGGGGCAGGGGGCTACACCTTC
clone_size: many
d_call: TRBD1
j_call: TRBJ1-2
v_call: TRBV12-3/TRBV12-4

cdr3_aa: CAWSVGSATNEKLFF
cdr3_nt: TGTGCCTGGAGTGTAGGCAGTGCAACTAATGAAAAACTGTTTTTT
clone_size: few
d_call: NA
j_call: TRBJ1-4
v_call: TRBV30

cdr3_aa: CASMLDRGYGETQYF
cdr3_nt: TGCGCCAGCATGCTCGACAGGGGGTACGGAGAGACCCAGTACTTC
clone_size: few
d_call: TRBD1
j_call: TRBJ2-5
v_call: TRBV5-1

cdr3_aa: CASSPRGQGNEQFF
cdr3_nt: TGTGCCAGCAGCCCACGGGGACAGGGGAATGAGCAGTTCTTC
clone_size: NA
d_call: TRBD1
j_call: TRBJ2-1
v_call: TRBV3-1

cdr3_aa: CASRGRGRTGELFF
cdr3_nt: TGTGCCAGCAGGGGACGGGGTAGAACCGGGGAGCTGTTTTTT
clone_size: NA
d_call: NA
j_call: TRBJ2-2
v_call: TRBV7-6

cdr3_aa: CSGGWTEAFF
cdr3_nt: TGCAGTGGGGGGTGGACTGAAGCTTTCTTT
clone_size: NA
d_call: NA
j_call: TRBJ1-1
v_call: TRBV29-1

cdr3_aa: CSASAGTGGGNQPQHF
cdr3_nt: TGCAGTGCTAGTGCGGGGACAGGGGGAGGCAATCAGCCCCAGCATTTT
clone_size: NA
d_call: TRBD1
j_call: TRBJ1-5
v_call: TRBV20-1

cdr3_aa: CASSTRLAGEYEQYF
cdr3_nt: TGTGCCAGCAGTACGAGACTAGCGGGGGAATACGAGCAGTACTTC
clone_size: many
d_call: TRBD2
j_call: TRBJ2-7
v_call: TRBV3-1

cdr3_aa: CASSQDFGTSDEQFF
cdr3_nt: TGTGCCAGCAGCCAAGATTTCGGGACTAGTGATGAGCAGTTCTTC
clone_size: NA
d_call: TRBD2
j_call: TRBJ2-1
v_call: TRBV4-2

cdr3_aa: CASSVAGIAGAPFDEQYF
cdr3_nt: TGTGCCAGCAGCGTAGCTGGGATAGCGGGGGCACCCTTTGATGAGCAGTACTTC
clone_size: many
d_call: TRBD2
j_call: TRBJ2-7
v_call: TRBV9

cdr3_aa: CASSLTSYGTDTQYF
cdr3_nt: TGTGCCAGCAGCCTGACTAGCTACGGCACAGATACGCAGTATTTT
clone_size: few
d_call: TRBD2
j_call: TRBJ2-3
v_call: TRBV6-5

cdr3_aa: CASSEGQGNEKLFF
cdr3_nt: TGCGCCAGCAGCGAGGGACAGGGAAATGAAAAACTGTTTTTT
clone_size: many
d_call: TRBD1
j_call: TRBJ1-4
v_call: TRBV5-1

cdr3_aa: CASSLGTTGDEQFF
cdr3_nt: TGTGCCAGCAGCTTAGGCACCACTGGGGATGAGCAGTTCTTC
clone_size: few
d_call: NA
j_call: TRBJ2-1
v_call: TRBV7-9

cdr3_aa: CATSFGNEQFF
cdr3_nt: TGTGCCACCAGTTTCGGCAATGAGCAGTTCTTC
clone_size: NA
d_call: NA
j_call: TRBJ2-1
v_call: TRBV24-1

cdr3_aa: CASSLEAGGPYNEQFF
cdr3_nt: TGTGCCAGCAGCTTAGAGGCGGGGGGGCCTTACAATGAGCAGTTCTTC
clone_size: many
d_call: TRBD2
j_call: TRBJ2-1
v_call: TRBV7-6

cdr3_aa: CASSQRGWGTEAFF
cdr3_nt: TGTGCCAGCAGCCAAAGGGGATGGGGCACTGAAGCTTTCTTT
clone_size: few
d_call: NA
j_call: TRBJ1-1
v_call: TRBV3-1

cdr3_aa: CASSRGPTTGTVNTEAFF
cdr3_nt: TGCGCCAGCAGCCGGGGGCCCACGACCGGGACGGTGAACACTGAAGCTTTCTTT
clone_size: many
d_call: NA
j_call: TRBJ1-1
v_call: TRBV5-1

cdr3_aa: CASSPRDGTGHEQYF
cdr3_nt: TGTGCCAGCAGCCCCCGGGACGGCACCGGCCACGAGCAGTACTTC
clone_size: many
d_call: NA
j_call: TRBJ2-7
v_call: TRBV7-9

cdr3_aa: CATSSRTGGPYNSPLHF
cdr3_nt: TGTGCCACCAGCAGCCGGACCGGAGGGCCTTATAATTCACCCCTCCACTTT
clone_size: many
d_call: NA
j_call: TRBJ1-6
v_call: TRBV15

cdr3_aa: CASSLRDPGELFF
cdr3_nt: TGTGCCAGCAGTTTACGTGACCCCGGGGAGCTGTTTTTT
clone_size: NA
d_call: NA
j_call: TRBJ2-2
v_call: TRBV12-3/TRBV12-4

cdr3_aa: CASSEMGGYGYTF
cdr3_nt: TGTGCCAGCAGTGAGATGGGAGGCTATGGCTACACCTTC
clone_size: NA
d_call: NA
j_call: TRBJ1-2
v_call: TRBV25-1

cdr3_aa: CASCGSSGNTIYF
cdr3_nt: TGTGCCAGCTGCGGGAGCTCTGGAAACACCATATATTTT
clone_size: many
d_call: NA
j_call: TRBJ1-3
v_call: TRBV12-3/TRBV12-4

cdr3_aa: CSARVPLAGDNYEQYF
cdr3_nt: TGCAGTGCTAGAGTACCCCTAGCGGGGGACAACTACGAGCAGTACTTC
clone_size: NA
d_call: TRBD2
j_call: TRBJ2-7
v_call: TRBV20-1

cdr3_aa: CAISEGVTGANVLTF
cdr3_nt: TGTGCCATCAGTGAAGGGGTCACTGGGGCCAACGTCCTGACTTTC
clone_size: many
d_call: NA
j_call: TRBJ2-6
v_call: TRBV10-3

cdr3_aa: CASMGTSGGAGNEQFF
cdr3_nt: TGTGCCAGCATGGGGACTAGCGGGGGGGCCGGCAATGAGCAGTTCTTC
clone_size: few
d_call: TRBD2
j_call: TRBJ2-1
v_call: TRBV2

cdr3_aa: CASSPGQRTQETQYF
cdr3_nt: TGTGCCAGCAGTCCGGGACAGCGAACCCAAGAGACCCAGTACTTC
clone_size: few
d_call: TRBD1
j_call: TRBJ2-5
v_call: TRBV12-3/TRBV12-4

cdr3_aa: CASSLVVNYGYTF
cdr3_nt: TGTGCCAGCAGCTTGGTGGTTAACTATGGCTACACCTTC
clone_size: many
d_call: NA
j_call: TRBJ1-2
v_call: TRBV5-4

cdr3_aa: CASSLEVGRIYGYTF
cdr3_nt: TGTGCCAGCAGCTTAGAGGTCGGACGGATCTATGGCTACACCTTC
clone_size: NA
d_call: NA
j_call: TRBJ1-2
v_call: TRBV7-2

cdr3_aa: CASSPRYGYTF
cdr3_nt: TGCGCCAGCAGTCCCCGGTATGGCTACACCTTC
clone_size: NA
d_call: NA
j_call: TRBJ1-2
v_call: TRBV10-2

cdr3_aa: CASSSGGAGQETQYF
cdr3_nt: TGTGCCAGCAGTAGCGGGGGGGCGGGGCAAGAGACCCAGTACTTC
clone_size: many
d_call: TRBD2
j_call: TRBJ2-5
v_call: TRBV6-5

cdr3_aa: CASSPNRDRIVPNEQFF
cdr3_nt: TGTGCCAGCAGCCCCAACCGCGACAGAATAGTACCCAATGAGCAGTTCTTC
clone_size: NA
d_call: NA
j_call: TRBJ2-1
v_call: TRBV6-5

cdr3_aa: CASKGLPPLHF
cdr3_nt: TGTGCCAGCAAAGGACTACCACCCCTCCACTTT
clone_size: few
d_call: NA
j_call: TRBJ1-6
v_call: TRBV6-1

cdr3_aa: CASSPGGSNYGYTF
cdr3_nt: TGTGCCAGCAGTCCAGGGGGCAGCAACTATGGCTACACCTTC
clone_size: many
d_call: TRBD1
j_call: TRBJ1-2
v_call: TRBV12-3/TRBV12-4

cdr3_aa: CASSRGPQPQHF
cdr3_nt: TGTGCCAGCTCCAGGGGGCCTCAGCCCCAGCATTTT
clone_size: few
d_call: TRBD1
j_call: TRBJ1-5
v_call: TRBV7-2